These 4 T cell receptor beta chains were sequenced from one sample in a study of blood T cell repertoires in COVID-19. Method: immunoSEQ multiplex PCR; TCRdb's copy keeps in-frame clones and lacks some. Counted here are about 290,000 clones, around 86% occurring once; the ten biggest clones make up 0.85% to 1%. The material sequenced was peripheral blood. These receptors came from a woman in her thirties or forties who had recovered from COVID-19.

The rearrangement uses TRBV27 and TRBJ1-5; perhaps TRBD1 as D (5 bases). This CDR3 is built from 13 residues. From germline, CDR1 is MNHEY and CDR2 SMNVEV (reference sequence). The V gene lost 2 bases and the J gene lost 5 bases, with 7 bases spanning the gap. The CDR3 here is CASSLIGDQPQHF. CDR3 in DNA: TGTGCCAGCAGTTTAATAGGGGATCAGCCCCAGCATTTT.

V usage is TRBV12-3 or TRBV12-4 and J usage is TRBJ1-1; maybe TRBD1 (5 bases). This CDR3 contains 13 residues. The V end lost 3 bases, the J end lost 5 bases, and 10 bases lay between the germline ends. The CDR3 region is CASSFVRGTEAFF. Written as DNA, the CDR3 is TGTGCCAGCAGTTTTGTAAGGGGAACTGAAGCTTTCTTT.

The chain joins TRBV7-9 to TRBJ1-2; D remains ambiguous. The CDR3 is 15 amino acids. With 6 bases removed from V and 3 bases from J, the gap between germline ends came to 17 bases. Germline-derived CDR1 and CDR2 are SEHNR and FQNEAQ (reference sequence). In DNA, the CDR3 is TGTGCCAGCAGTTCATTGGCGGCCGGAGACTATGGCTACACCTTC. Protein product: CASSSLAAGDYGYTF. The whole variable domain, filled in from reference TRBV7-9 and TRBJ1-2, reads DTGVSQNPRHKITKRGQNVTFRCDPISEHNRLYWYRQTLGQGPEFLTYFQNEAQLEKSRLLSDRFSAERPKGSFSTLEIQRTEQGDSAMYLCASSSLAAGDYGYTFGSGTRLTVV.

This clone has only one observation. The rearrangement links TRBV10-2 to TRBJ1-4, with D maybe TRBD1 (5 bases). Per germline, CDR1 WSHSY and CDR2 SAAADI. V was shortened by 1 base and J by 6 bases, with 9 bases between the two germline ends. The CDR3 spans 14 residues. The CDR3 sequence: CASSEWGRDEKLFF. The CDR3 nucleotides read TGCGCCAGCAGTGAGTGGGGGAGGGATGAAAAACTGTTTTTT.